The 24 T cell receptor beta chains given below trace back to one sample, sequenced in a study of cytomegalovirus exposure and HLA in healthy donors. A multiplex PCR was run with 60 Vbeta primers and 13 Jbeta primers. Sequenced by immunoSEQ multiplex PCR; TCRdb stores in-frame clones only, minus some. In the table there are over 150,000 clones, roughly 80% of which are singletons. Sample: PBMCs. The receptor source for this set is a woman younger than 45 in good health and CMV-seropositive.

J is TRBJ2-2 and V is TRBV11-2; maybe TRBD2 (6 bases). Trimming took off 3 bases at V and 4 bases at J, with 12 bases between the two ends. The CDR3 length is 15 residues. Per the germline V gene, CDR1 is SGHAT and CDR2 is FQNNGV. The CDR3 is CASSLTGVVTGELFF. The CDR3 nucleotides are TGTGCCAGCAGCTTGACGGGGGTAGTCACCGGGGAGCTGTTTTTT.

The chain joins TRBV19 to TRBJ2-3; 10 positions match TRBD1. This CDR3 comprises 15 residues. Germline CDR1 is LNHDA and CDR2 is SQIVND (reference sequence). The junction had 5 bases not matched to a gene; V was cut back by 5 bases and J by 3 bases. The CDR3 DNA is TGTGCCAGTAGTGTCGGGACAGGGGAAACAGATACGCAGTATTTT. It yields the protein CASSVGTGETDTQYF.

The V gene is TRBV4-2, the J gene TRBJ2-7; D gene uncertain. There are 15 residues in the CDR3. Germline lookup yields CDR1 LGHNA and CDR2 YNFKEQ. V was cut by 0 bases and J by 3 bases, with 12 bases left in between. CDR3 sequence reads: CASSQDYTGNYEQYF. The CDR3 coding sequence is TGTGCCAGCAGCCAAGACTATACGGGTAACTACGAGCAGTACTTC.

The CDR3 sequence is CASSAEGLSYGYTF. CDR3 DNA sequence: TGTGCCAGCAGTGCGGAGGGGCTTAGCTATGGCTACACCTTC. This chain uses TRBV2 with TRBJ1-2; TRBD1 might be the D (5 bases). Per the germline V gene, CDR1 is SNHLY and CDR2 is FYNNEI. V lost 4 bases to trimming and J lost 4 bases, with 13 bases between them. This CDR3 contains 14 residues.

This clone was seen just once. This rearrangement joins TRBV6-1 to TRBJ2-6, with D unresolved. The CDR3 is 16 residues long. Germline CDR1 is MNHNS and CDR2 is SASEGT. V shed 3 bases and J shed 0 bases, with 9 bases lying between them. The CDR3 nucleotides are TGTGCCAGCAGTGAGTTGGGCACCTCTGGGGCCAACGTCCTGACTTTC. Protein: CASSELGTSGANVLTF.

V gene TRBV4-2 combines with J gene TRBJ1-3, with 7 bases aligning to TRBD1. The junction had 13 bases not matched to a gene; V was cut back by 3 bases and J by 2 bases. This CDR3 is built from 18 residues. Germline CDR1 LGHNA, CDR2 YNFKEQ. The CDR3 DNA is TGTGCCAGCAGCCACCGAAATCTCGACAGGGAGGCTGGAAACACCATATATTTT. Amino acids: CASSHRNLDREAGNTIYF.

The chain carries TRBV7-2 and TRBJ2-1; possible D gene TRBD1, 5 bases. Germline lookup yields CDR1 SGHTA and CDR2 FQGNSA. There are 15 residues in the CDR3. V was trimmed by 5 bases and J by 8 bases, leaving 19 bases between them. The CDR3 region is CASSQQQVGYDEQFF. CDR3 sequence (DNA): TGTGCCAGCAGCCAACAACAGGTTGGTTACGATGAGCAGTTCTTC.

The J gene is TRBJ1-2, the V gene TRBV5-4; 7 positions match TRBD1. The J segment lost 4 bases and the V segment lost 4 bases, leaving 10 bases of the junction unmatched. Germline-derived CDR1 and CDR2 are SGHNT and YYREEE (reference sequence). This CDR3 region has 15 residues. CDR3 in amino acids: CASSPEAGGPYGYTF. CDR3 nucleotides: TGTGCCAGCAGCCCTGAAGCAGGGGGGCCCTATGGCTACACCTTC.

This clone was observed a handful of times. This rearrangement joins TRBV6-4 to TRBJ2-1; 10 bases map to TRBD2. V gave up 6 bases and J gave up 1 base; unmatched junction bases: 6. The CDR3 sequence is 16 residues long. Germline V CDR1 and CDR2: MRHNA, SNTAGT. The CDR3 is CASSKSGGGSYNEQFF. The DNA for the CDR3 is TGTGCCAGCAGCAAGAGCGGGGGGGGGTCCTACAATGAGCAGTTCTTC.

The gene calls are TRBV4-3 and TRBJ2-1; D uncertain. CDR3 size: 16 residues. CDR1 LGHNA and CDR2 YSLEER come from the germline V gene. V lost 1 base, J lost 4 bases, and 14 bases lay in between. CDR3 sequence (DNA): TGCGCCAGCAGCCAAGGTCCAGGATCGTCGTACAATGAGCAGTTCTTC. It is translated as CASSQGPGSSYNEQFF.

V gene TRBV4-1 combines with J gene TRBJ1-2; D is unresolved. The CDR3 sequence is 12 residues long. The germline CDR1 and CDR2 sequences are MGHRA and YSYEKL. V lost 1 base to trimming and J lost 8 bases, with 8 bases between them. In DNA form, the CDR3 reads TGCGCCAGCAGCCAAGCAGGCACCGGCTACACCTTC. Its protein product is CASSQAGTGYTF.

The chain carries TRBV2 and TRBJ2-3, with TRBD1 matching over 12 bases. From germline, CDR1 is SNHLY and CDR2 FYNNEI. The CDR3 has 18 amino acids. With V trimmed by 5 bases and J by 4 bases, 13 bases remained unmatched. This CDR3 reads CASSLWGTGGISADTQYF. The CDR3 nucleotides are TGTGCCAGCAGTCTCTGGGGGACAGGGGGCATATCAGCAGATACGCAGTATTTT.

The genes are TRBV29-1 and TRBJ2-7, with D maybe TRBD2 (7 bases). The CDR3 totals 14 residues. The V and J ends lost 7 bases and 3 bases respectively, with 19 bases between them. CDR1 and CDR2 from the germline V gene are SQVTM and ANQGSEA. The CDR3 here is CSAPREGVFYEQYF. The CDR3 DNA sequence: TGCAGCGCCCCCAGGGAGGGGGTATTCTACGAGCAGTACTTC.

The genes are TRBV25-1 and TRBJ1-6; TRBD1 matches 7 bases. This CDR3 is 15 amino acids long. The V and J ends lost 5 bases and 6 bases, in that order; junction bases with no gene match: 7. From germline, CDR1 is MGHDK and CDR2 SYGVNS. The DNA for the CDR3 is TGTGCCAGCAGTATTGGACAGGCTCTTAATTCACCCCTCCACTTT. This translates into CASSIGQALNSPLHF.

This clone showed up just once. The chain combines TRBV6-1 with TRBJ2-3; the match to TRBD1 covers 8 bases. Losses at the gene ends were 2 bases for V and 5 bases for J; bases not matched to a gene: 3. The CDR3 covers 14 residues. The germline V gene has CDR1 MNHNS and CDR2 SASEGT. The DNA of the CDR3 is TGTGCCAGCAGTGAATACAGGGGGGAAGATACGCAGTATTTT. As protein: CASSEYRGEDTQYF.

The sample holds one count of this clone. The chain joins TRBV5-6 to TRBJ2-1; maybe TRBD1 (6 bases). This CDR3 contains 17 residues. The V end lost 4 bases, the J end lost 1 base, and 18 bases lay between the germline ends. CDR1 SGHDT and CDR2 YYEEEE come from the germline V gene. CDR3 loop: CASSVYTGMLSYNEQFF. CDR3 sequence (DNA): TGTGCCAGCAGCGTCTATACAGGGATGTTGTCCTACAATGAGCAGTTCTTC. The full variable domain, its missing parts supplied by reference TRBV5-6 and TRBJ2-1, is DAGVTQSPTHLIKTRGQQVTLRCSPKSGHDTVSWYQQALGQGPQFIFQYYEEEERQRGNFPDRFSGHQFPNYSSELNVNALLLGDSALYLCASSVYTGMLSYNEQFFGPGTRLTVL.

Only one count was recorded for this clone. The same CDR3 also results from other DNA sequences found in this sample. J is TRBJ2-1 and V is TRBV7-3, with 9 bases that match TRBD2. This CDR3 spans 15 amino acids. Looked up from germline, CDR1 is SGHTA and CDR2 is FQGTGA. After removal of 2 bases from V and 2 bases from J, the junction contained 1 base not matched to a gene. CDR3: CASSLGGGAYNEQFF. CDR3 nucleotides: TGTGCCAGCAGCTTAGGCGGGGGGGCCTACAATGAGCAGTTCTTC.

This clone has a handful of counts. The rearrangement joins TRBV4-3 to TRBJ2-1; 9 nucleotides line up with TRBD2. J was trimmed by 3 bases and V by 3 bases; bases with no gene match: 9. Germline V gene lookup returns CDR1 LGHNA and CDR2 YSLEER. The CDR3 is 17 residues long. CDR3 sequence reads: CASSHPAGGSYYNEQFF. CDR3 coding DNA: TGCGCCAGCAGCCATCCAGCGGGGGGCAGTTACTACAATGAGCAGTTCTTC.

The chain recombines TRBV6-6 with TRBJ2-2; the D is unclear. The CDR3 length is 14 residues. With 2 bases removed from V and 3 bases from J, the gap between germline ends came to 7 bases. Germline CDR1 and CDR2: MNHNY and SVGAGI (reference sequence). The CDR3 DNA sequence: TGTGCCAGCAGTTACCGTACTCACACCGGGGAGCTGTTTTTT. Its translation: CASSYRTHTGELFF.

The chain's CDR3 is CASSKMQGSYYNEQFF. CDR3 in DNA: TGTGCCAGTAGTAAGATGCAGGGGTCTTACTACAATGAGCAGTTCTTC. The chain combines TRBV19 with TRBJ2-1; D possibly corresponds to TRBD1 (6 bases). This CDR3 has 16 amino acids. V was clipped by 4 bases and J by 3 bases, with 16 bases between them. Germline assignment: CDR1 LNHDA and CDR2 SQIVND (reference sequence).

The J gene is TRBJ2-1, the V gene TRBV7-3, with 12 bases that match TRBD2. The CDR3 covers 18 residues. Germline values: CDR1 SGHTA, CDR2 FQGTGA. Trimming at V came to 0 bases and at J to 3 bases, leaving 6 bases not matched to a gene. The CDR3 is CASSLTVSTSGGYNEQFF. The CDR3 DNA reads as TGTGCCAGCAGCTTAACAGTCTCGACTAGCGGGGGCTACAATGAGCAGTTCTTC.

This clone has just a few counts. The CDR3 loop reads CDKKPGQLPDSNQPQHF. In DNA form, the CDR3 reads TGTGACAAAAAACCGGGACAGCTACCGGATAGCAATCAGCCCCAGCATTTT. The chain uses TRBV28 and TRBJ1-5; TRBD1 matches at 7 bases. Per the germline V gene, CDR1 is MDHEN and CDR2 is SYDVKM. The CDR3 length is 17 residues.

The rearrangement links TRBV6-6 to TRBJ1-1; no definite D call. Germline V gives CDR1 MNHNY, CDR2 SVGAGI (reference sequence). The CDR3 runs to 11 residues. The V end was cut by 6 bases, the J end by 5 bases, with 7 bases between. For the CDR3, the DNA is TGTGCCAGCAGCCCCAAAACTGAAGCTTTCTTT. Amino acids: CASSPKTEAFF.

The chain uses TRBV11-2 and TRBJ2-7; maybe TRBD2 (6 bases). The V gene's germline CDR1 is SGHAT and CDR2 FQNNGV. The CDR3 is made up of 16 amino acids. Trimming left V 5 bases short and J 0 bases short, with 17 bases between. CDR3 loop: CASSRGPGLISYEQYF. The CDR3 DNA is TGTGCCAGCAGCCGGGGCCCGGGACTGATCTCCTACGAGCAGTACTTC.